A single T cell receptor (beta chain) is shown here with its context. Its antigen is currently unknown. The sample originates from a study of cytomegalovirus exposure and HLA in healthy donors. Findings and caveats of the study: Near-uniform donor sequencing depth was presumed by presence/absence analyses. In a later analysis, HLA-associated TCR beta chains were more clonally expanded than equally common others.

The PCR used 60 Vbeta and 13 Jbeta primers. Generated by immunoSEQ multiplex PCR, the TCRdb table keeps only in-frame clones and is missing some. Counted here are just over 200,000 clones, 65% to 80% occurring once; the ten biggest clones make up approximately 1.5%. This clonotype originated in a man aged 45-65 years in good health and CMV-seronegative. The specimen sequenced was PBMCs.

The CDR3 spells CASRFPDGLAEIIAKNIQYF. In nucleotides, the CDR3 is TGTGCCAGCAGATTTCCAGACGGACTAGCGGAAATAATAGCCAAAAACATTCAGTACTTC. The rearrangement uses TRBV7-8 and TRBJ2-4; TRBD2 agrees at 10 bases. The V gene end was trimmed by 6 bases and the J gene end by 0 bases; junction bases not matched to a gene: 17. Germline loops: CDR1 SGHVS, CDR2 FQNEAQ. The CDR3 covers 20 residues.